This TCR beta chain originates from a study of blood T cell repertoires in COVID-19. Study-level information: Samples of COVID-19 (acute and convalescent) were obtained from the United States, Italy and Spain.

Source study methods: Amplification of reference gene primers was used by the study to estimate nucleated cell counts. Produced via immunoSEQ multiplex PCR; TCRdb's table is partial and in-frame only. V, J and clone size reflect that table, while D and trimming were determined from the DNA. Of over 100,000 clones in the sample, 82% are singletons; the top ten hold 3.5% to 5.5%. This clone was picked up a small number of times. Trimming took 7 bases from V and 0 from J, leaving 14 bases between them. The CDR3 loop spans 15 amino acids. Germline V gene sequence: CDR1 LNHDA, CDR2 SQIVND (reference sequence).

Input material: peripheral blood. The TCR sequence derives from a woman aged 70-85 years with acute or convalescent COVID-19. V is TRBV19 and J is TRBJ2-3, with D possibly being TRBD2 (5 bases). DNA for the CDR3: TGTGCCAGTACAAGAACTAGGACCAGCACAGATACGCAGTATTTT. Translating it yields CASTRTRTSTDTQYF.